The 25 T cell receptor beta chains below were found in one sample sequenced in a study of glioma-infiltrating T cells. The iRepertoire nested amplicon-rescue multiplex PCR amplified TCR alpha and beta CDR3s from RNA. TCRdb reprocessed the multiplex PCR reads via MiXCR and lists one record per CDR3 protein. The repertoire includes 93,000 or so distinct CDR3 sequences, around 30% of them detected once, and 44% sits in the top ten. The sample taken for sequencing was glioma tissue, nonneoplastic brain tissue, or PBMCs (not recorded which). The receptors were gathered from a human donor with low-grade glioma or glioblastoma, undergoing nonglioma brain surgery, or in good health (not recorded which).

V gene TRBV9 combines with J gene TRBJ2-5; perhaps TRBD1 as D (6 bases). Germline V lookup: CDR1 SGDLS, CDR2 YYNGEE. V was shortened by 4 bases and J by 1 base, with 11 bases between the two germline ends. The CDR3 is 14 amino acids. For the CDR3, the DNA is TGTGCCAGCAGCCCCAGGGGCCTCCAAGAGACCCAGTACTTC. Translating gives CASSPRGLQETQYF.

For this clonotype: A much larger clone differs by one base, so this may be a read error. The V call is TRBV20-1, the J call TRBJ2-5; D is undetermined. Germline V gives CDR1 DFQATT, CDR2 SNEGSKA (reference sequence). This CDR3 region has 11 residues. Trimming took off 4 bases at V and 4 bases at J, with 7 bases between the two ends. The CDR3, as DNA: TGCAGTGCTAATAAGTTAGAGACCCAGTACTTC. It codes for CSANKLETQYF.

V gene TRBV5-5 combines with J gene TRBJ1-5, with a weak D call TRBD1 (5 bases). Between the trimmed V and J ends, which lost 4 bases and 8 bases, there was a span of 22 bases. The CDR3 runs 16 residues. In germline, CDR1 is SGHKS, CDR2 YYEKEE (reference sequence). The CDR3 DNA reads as TGTGCCAGCAGCCTGGATGAAGGGGCACCTTTGGAGCCCCAGCATTTT. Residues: CASSLDEGAPLEPQHF.

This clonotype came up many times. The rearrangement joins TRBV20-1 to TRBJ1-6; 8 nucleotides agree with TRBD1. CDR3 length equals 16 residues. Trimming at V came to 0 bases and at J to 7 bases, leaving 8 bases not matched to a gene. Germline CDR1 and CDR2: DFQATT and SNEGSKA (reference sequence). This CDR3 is CSARDPAGTGNSPLHF. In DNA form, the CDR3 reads TGCAGTGCTAGAGATCCCGCCGGGACAGGCAATTCACCCCTCCACTTT.

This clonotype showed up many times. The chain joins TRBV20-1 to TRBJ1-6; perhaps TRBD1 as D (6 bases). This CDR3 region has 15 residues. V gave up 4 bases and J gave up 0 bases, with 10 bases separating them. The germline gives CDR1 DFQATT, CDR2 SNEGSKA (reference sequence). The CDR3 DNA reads TGCAGTGCTACGGACAGCAGCTCCTATAATTCACCCCTCCACTTT. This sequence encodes CSATDSSSYNSPLHF.

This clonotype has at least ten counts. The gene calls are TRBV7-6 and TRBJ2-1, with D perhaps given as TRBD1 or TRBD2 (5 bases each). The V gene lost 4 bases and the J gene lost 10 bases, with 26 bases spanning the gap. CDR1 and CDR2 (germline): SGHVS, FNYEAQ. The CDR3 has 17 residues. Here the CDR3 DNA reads TGTGCCAGCAGCTCCCTCCCCGACGGGACGGCCGGGTTGGAGCAGTTCTTC. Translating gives CASSSLPDGTAGLEQFF.

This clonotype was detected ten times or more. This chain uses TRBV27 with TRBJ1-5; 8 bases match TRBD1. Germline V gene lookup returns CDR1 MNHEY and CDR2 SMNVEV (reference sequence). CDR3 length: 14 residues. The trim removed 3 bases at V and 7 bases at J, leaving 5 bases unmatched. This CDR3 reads CASSFTTGEQPQHF. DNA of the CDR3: TGTGCCAGCAGTTTTACGACAGGGGAACAGCCCCAGCATTTT.

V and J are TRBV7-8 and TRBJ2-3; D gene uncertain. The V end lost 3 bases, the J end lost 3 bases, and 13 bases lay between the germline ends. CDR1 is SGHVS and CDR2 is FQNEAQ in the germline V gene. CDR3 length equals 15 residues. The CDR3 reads CASSLAYRATDTQYF. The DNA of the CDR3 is TGTGCCAGCAGCTTGGCCTACCGGGCGACAGATACGCAGTATTTT.

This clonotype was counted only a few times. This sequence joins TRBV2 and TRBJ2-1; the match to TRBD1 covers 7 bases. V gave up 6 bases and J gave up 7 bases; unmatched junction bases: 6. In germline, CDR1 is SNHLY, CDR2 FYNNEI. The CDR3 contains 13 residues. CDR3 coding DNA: TGTGCCAGCAGCGAGGACAGGCCTAATGAGCAGTTCTTC. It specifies CASSEDRPNEQFF.

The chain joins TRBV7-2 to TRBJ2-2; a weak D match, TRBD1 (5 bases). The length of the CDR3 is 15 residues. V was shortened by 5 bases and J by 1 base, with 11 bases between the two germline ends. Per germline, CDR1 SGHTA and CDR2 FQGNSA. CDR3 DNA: TGTGCCAGCAGCCAAGACACAGGGAACACCGGGGAGCTGTTTTTT. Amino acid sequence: CASSQDTGNTGELFF.

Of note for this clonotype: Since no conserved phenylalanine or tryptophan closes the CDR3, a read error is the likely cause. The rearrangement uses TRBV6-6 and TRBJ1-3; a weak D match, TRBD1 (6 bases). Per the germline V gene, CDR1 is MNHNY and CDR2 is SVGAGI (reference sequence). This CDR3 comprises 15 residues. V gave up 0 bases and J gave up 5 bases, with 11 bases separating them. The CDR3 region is CASSYSDRTRNTIYS. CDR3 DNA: TGTGCCAGCAGTTACTCTGACAGGACTAGAAACACCATATATTCT.

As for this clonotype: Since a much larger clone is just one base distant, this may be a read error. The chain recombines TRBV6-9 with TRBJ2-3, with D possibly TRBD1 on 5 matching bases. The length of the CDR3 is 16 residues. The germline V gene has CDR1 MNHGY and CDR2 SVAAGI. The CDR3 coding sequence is TGTGCCAGCAGTTCCCGGTGGACAAGGCTCACAGGTACGCAGTATTTT. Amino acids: CASSSRWTRLTGTQYF.

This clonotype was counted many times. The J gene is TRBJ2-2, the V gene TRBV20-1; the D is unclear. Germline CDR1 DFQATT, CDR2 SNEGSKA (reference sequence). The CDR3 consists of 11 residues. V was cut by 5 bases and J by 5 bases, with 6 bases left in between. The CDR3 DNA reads TGCAGTGCTTTCCTGACCGGGGAGCTGTTTTTT. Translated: CSAFLTGELFF.

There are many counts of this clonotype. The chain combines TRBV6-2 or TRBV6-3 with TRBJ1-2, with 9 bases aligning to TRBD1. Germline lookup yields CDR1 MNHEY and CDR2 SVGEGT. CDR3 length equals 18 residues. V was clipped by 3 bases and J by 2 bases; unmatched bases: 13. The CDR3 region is CASSYSRDRAISNYGYTF. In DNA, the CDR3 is TGTGCCAGCAGTTATTCCCGGGACAGGGCGATTTCGAACTATGGCTACACCTTC.

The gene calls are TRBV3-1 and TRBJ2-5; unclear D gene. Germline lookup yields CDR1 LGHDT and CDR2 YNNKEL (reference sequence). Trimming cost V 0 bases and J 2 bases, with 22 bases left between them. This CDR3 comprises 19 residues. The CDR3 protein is CASSQDIVKASRLQETQYF. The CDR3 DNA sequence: TGTGCCAGCAGCCAAGATATAGTTAAGGCTTCCCGGTTACAAGAGACCCAGTACTTC.

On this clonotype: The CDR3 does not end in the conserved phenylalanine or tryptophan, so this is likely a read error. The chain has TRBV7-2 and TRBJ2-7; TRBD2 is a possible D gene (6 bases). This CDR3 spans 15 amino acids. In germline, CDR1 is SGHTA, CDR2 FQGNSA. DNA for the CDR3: TGTGCCAGCGGCTTAGCTGGAGGGAGGTCTACCGAGCAGTACCTC. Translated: CASGLAGGRSTEQYL.

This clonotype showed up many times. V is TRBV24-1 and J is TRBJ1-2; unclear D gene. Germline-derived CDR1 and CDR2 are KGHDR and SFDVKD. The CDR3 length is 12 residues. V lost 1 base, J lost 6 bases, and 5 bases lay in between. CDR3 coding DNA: TGTGCCACCAGTGATTTTGAGGATGGCTACACCTTC. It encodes CATSDFEDGYTF.

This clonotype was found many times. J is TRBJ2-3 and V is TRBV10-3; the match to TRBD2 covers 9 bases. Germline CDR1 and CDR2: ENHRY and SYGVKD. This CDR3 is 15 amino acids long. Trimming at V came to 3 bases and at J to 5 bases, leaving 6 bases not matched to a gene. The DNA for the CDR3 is TGTGCCATCAGTGATGGGACTAGCCTTGTAGATACGCAGTATTTT. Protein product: CAISDGTSLVDTQYF.

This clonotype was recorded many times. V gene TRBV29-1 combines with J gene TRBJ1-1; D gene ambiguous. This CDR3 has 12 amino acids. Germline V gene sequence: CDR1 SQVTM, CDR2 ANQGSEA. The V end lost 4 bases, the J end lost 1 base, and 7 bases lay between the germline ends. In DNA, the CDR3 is TGCAGCGTTGGTGGATGGAACACTGAAGCTTTCTTT. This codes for CSVGGWNTEAFF.

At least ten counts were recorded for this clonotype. The CDR3 bases are TGTGCCAGTAGTCCAGGACAGTTACCAGATACGCAGTATTTT. Translating gives CASSPGQLPDTQYF. V and J are TRBV19 and TRBJ2-3, with TRBD1 as a possible D gene (6 bases). Trimming left V 5 bases short and J 4 bases short, with 13 bases between. The CDR3 is 14 amino acids. Germline V lookup: CDR1 LNHDA, CDR2 SQIVND (reference sequence).

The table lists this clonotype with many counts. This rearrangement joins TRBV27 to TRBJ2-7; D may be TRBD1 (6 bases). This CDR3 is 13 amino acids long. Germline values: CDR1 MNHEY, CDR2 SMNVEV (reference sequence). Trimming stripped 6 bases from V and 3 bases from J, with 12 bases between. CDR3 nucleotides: TGTGCCAGCAGCCGGGACATCTACTACGAGCAGTACTTC. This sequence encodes CASSRDIYYEQYF.

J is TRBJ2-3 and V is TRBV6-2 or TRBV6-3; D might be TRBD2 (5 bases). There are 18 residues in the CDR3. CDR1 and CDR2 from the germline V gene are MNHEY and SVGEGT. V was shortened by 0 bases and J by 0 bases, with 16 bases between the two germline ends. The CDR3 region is CASSYSTRVPSSTDTQYF. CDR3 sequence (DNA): TGTGCCAGCAGTTACTCGACGAGGGTACCCAGTAGCACAGATACGCAGTATTTT.

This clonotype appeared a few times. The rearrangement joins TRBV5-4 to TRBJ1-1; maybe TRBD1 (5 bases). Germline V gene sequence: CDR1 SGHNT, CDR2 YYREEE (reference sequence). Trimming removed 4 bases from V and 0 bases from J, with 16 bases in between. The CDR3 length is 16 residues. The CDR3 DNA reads TGTGCCAGCAGCGAGGGGCAGGGATATGTGAACACTGAAGCTTTCTTT. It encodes CASSEGQGYVNTEAFF.

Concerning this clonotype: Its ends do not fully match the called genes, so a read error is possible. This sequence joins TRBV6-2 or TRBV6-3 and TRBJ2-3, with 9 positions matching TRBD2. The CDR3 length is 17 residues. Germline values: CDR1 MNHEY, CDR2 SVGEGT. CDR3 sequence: CASSYSTSGQLTDTQYF. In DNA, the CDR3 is TGTGCCAGCAGTTACTCGACTAGCGGACAGTTAACAGATACGCAGTACTTT.

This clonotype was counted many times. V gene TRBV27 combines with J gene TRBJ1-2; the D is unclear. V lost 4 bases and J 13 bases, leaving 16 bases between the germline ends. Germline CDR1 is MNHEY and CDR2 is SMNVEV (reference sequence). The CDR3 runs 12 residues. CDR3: CASSSPARRFTF. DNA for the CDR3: TGTGCCAGCAGTTCCCCAGCCCGCAGGTTCACCTTC.